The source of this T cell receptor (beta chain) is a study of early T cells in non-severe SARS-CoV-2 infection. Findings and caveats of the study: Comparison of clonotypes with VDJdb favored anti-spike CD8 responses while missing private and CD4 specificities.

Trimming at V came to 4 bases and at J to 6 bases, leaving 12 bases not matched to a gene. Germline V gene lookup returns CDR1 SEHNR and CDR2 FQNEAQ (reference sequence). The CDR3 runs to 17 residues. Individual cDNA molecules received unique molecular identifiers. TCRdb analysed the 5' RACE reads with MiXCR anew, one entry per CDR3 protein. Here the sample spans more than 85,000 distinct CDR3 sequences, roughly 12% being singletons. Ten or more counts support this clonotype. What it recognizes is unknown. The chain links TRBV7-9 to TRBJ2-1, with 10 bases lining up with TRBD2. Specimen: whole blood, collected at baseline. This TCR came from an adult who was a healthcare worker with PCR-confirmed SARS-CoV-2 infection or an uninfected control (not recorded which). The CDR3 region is CASSSRERGGTSNEQFF. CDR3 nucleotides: TGTGCCAGCAGCTCCAGAGAGCGGGGGGGCACCTCCAATGAGCAGTTCTTC.